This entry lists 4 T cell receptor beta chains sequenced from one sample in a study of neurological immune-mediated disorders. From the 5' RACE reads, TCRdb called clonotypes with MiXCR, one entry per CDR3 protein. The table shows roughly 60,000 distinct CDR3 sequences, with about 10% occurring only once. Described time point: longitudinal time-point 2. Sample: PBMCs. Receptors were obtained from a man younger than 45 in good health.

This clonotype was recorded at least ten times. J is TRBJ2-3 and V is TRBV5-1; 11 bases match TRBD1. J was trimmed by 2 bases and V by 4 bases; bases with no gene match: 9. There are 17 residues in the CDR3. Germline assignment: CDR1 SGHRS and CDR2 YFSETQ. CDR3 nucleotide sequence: TGCGCCAGCAGCGCCACCGGGACAGGGGGGGTCACAGATACGCAGTATTTT. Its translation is CASSATGTGGVTDTQYF.

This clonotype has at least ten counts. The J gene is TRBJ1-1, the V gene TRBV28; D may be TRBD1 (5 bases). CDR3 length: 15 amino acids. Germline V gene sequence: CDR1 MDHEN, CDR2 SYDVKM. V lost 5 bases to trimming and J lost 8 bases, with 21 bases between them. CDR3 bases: TGTGCCAGCAGTGAGCAGACAGTACCGAAGGGCGAAGCTTTCTTT. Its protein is CASSEQTVPKGEAFF.

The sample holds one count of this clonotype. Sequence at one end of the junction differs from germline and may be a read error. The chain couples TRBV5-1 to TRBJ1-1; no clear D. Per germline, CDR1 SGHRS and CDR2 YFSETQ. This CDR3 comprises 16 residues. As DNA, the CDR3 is TGCGTCAGCAGCCAGCAGGAGGGAAGTATGAACACTGAAGCTTTCTTT. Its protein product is CVSSQQEGSMNTEAFF.

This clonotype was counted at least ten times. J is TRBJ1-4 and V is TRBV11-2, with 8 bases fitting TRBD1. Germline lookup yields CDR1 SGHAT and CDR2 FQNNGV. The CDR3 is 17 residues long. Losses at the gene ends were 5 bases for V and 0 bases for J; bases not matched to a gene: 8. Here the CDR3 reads CASSILDRVATNEKLFF. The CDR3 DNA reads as TGTGCCAGCAGCATACTGGACAGGGTGGCAACTAATGAAAAACTGTTTTTT.